The source of this T cell receptor (beta chain) is a study of blood T cell repertoires in COVID-19. At the level of the study: Spain, Italy and the United States supplied samples that represented acute and convalescent COVID-19.

This clone was seen a handful of times. Authors' methods: Reference gene primers were amplified, and this amplification served to estimate nucleated cell counts. Profiling relied on immunoSEQ multiplex PCR, and the TCRdb table lists in-frame clones only, not all of them. For V, J and clone size, that table is used; D and trimming come from the DNA. Of 300,000 or so clones in the sample, around 83% were seen once. V was shortened by 2 bases and J by 6 bases, with 7 bases between the two germline ends. The CDR3 spans 12 residues. From germline, CDR1 is SGHDN and CDR2 FVKESK. The TCR sequence derives from a woman aged 45-59 years with acute or convalescent COVID-19. The V gene is TRBV14, the J gene TRBJ1-2; weak D call: TRBD1 (6 bases). The sample consisted of peripheral blood. In DNA form, the CDR3 reads TGTGCCAGCAGCCAAAAGGGGGATGGCTACACCTTC. Translating gives CASSQKGDGYTF.